This T cell receptor (beta chain) was sequenced for a study of cytomegalovirus exposure and HLA in healthy donors. With 60 Vbeta and 13 Jbeta primers, the PCR was carried out. Sequencing was performed with immunoSEQ multiplex PCR; in TCRdb, only in-frame clones are kept and a portion is missing. This repertoire comprises around 190,000 clones; its ten largest clones make up about 1%. The TCR comes from a woman in her twenties or thirties in good health and CMV-seropositive. Sequenced input: PBMCs.

The CDR3 DNA sequence: TGTGCCAGCAGTCCTAGACTAGCGGGGTCCTACGAGCAGTACTTC. Protein product: CASSPRLAGSYEQYF. The chain is built from TRBV28 and TRBJ2-7; TRBD2 agrees at 11 bases. CDR1 MDHEN and CDR2 SYDVKM come from the germline V gene. CDR3 length: 15 residues. With V trimmed by 5 bases and J by 1 base, 4 bases remained unmatched.